The 21 T cell receptor beta chains given below trace back to one sample, sequenced in a study of blood T cell repertoires in COVID-19 (dated by TCRdb to 2018 to 2021). Library prep was done by the immunoSEQ multiplex PCR assay. This immuneACCESS table, as held by TCRdb, lists in-frame sequences with V and J called but not all clones. Of the missing ones, under half trace to an unresolved V gene in checked studies; the others have no known cause. The sample table records fewer than 200,000 clones; about 89% of these occur just once. The top ten clones comprise about 1.9% of the sample. Sample: peripheral blood. These receptors came from a man aged 18 to 35 who had recovered from COVID-19.

The V and J genes are TRBV3-1 (or the pseudogene TRBV3-2) and TRBJ2-3, with D perhaps TRBD2 (5 bases). V lost 0 bases and J lost 6, with 13 bases in between. The CDR3 is 15 amino acids. Looked up from germline, CDR1 is LGHDT and CDR2 is YNNKEL (reference sequence). In DNA form, the CDR3 reads TGTGCCAGCAGCCAAGATGGGCTAGCCTACGATACGCAGTATTTT. Protein product: CASSQDGLAYDTQYF.

The J gene is TRBJ2-7, the V gene TRBV10-3; D is uncertain. Per the germline V gene, CDR1 is ENHRY and CDR2 is SYGVKD. This CDR3 spans 14 amino acids. The V gene lost 7 bases and the J gene lost 0 bases, with 13 bases spanning the gap. In DNA form, the CDR3 reads TGTGCCATCAAACCTAATACGAGCTCCTACGAGCAGTACTTC. This sequence encodes CAIKPNTSSYEQYF.

V is TRBV2 and J is TRBJ2-7; 9 nucleotides match TRBD1. From germline, CDR1 is SNHLY and CDR2 FYNNEI. With 6 bases clipped from V and 3 bases from J, the junction kept 12 bases outside the gene matches. CDR3 length: 16 residues. The CDR3 here is CASRLGPGQGIYEQYF. CDR3 nucleotides: TGTGCCAGCAGGCTCGGCCCGGGACAGGGAATCTACGAGCAGTACTTC.

The chain recombines TRBV19 with TRBJ2-7, with D unresolved. Germline V lookup: CDR1 LNHDA, CDR2 SQIVND (reference sequence). Between the trimmed V and J ends, which lost 1 base and 7 bases, there was a span of 11 bases. The CDR3 has 13 amino acids. CDR3: CASSIATDLEQYF. Written as DNA, the CDR3 is TGTGCCAGTAGTATAGCAACCGACTTGGAGCAGTACTTC. Supplemented by reference TRBV19 and TRBJ2-7, the full variable domain reads DGGITQSPKYLFRKEGQNVTLSCEQNLNHDAMYWYRQDPGQGLRLIYYSQIVNDFQKGDIAEGYSVSREKKESFPLTVTSAQKNPTAFYLCASSIATDLEQYFGPGTRLTVT.

The V call is TRBV9, the J call TRBJ1-5, with TRBD1 matching over 8 bases. V was clipped by 2 bases and J by 6 bases; unmatched bases: 4. Looked up from germline, CDR1 is SGDLS and CDR2 is YYNGEE. This CDR3 has 14 residues. The CDR3 bases are TGTGCCAGCAGCGTTGGACAGGGAACTCAGCCCCAGCATTTT. This encodes CASSVGQGTQPQHF.

This clone came up once. CDR3 nucleotides: TGCGCCAGCAGCCTCGGGACAGGGCCGTACGAGCAGTACTTC. Encoded protein: CASSLGTGPYEQYF. The chain is built from TRBV5-1 and TRBJ2-7; 9 nucleotides match TRBD1. The CDR3 covers 14 residues. CDR1 SGHRS and CDR2 YFSETQ come from the germline V gene. Trimming took 4 bases from V and 4 from J; bases not matched to a gene: 6.

About this clone itself: The same CDR3 is also encoded by other DNA sequences in this sample. The chain carries TRBV5-1 and TRBJ2-7; 8 bases match TRBD1. The CDR3 has 14 amino acids. Trimming removed 4 bases from V and 2 bases from J; junction bases left unmatched: 5. From germline, CDR1 is SGHRS and CDR2 YFSETQ. The CDR3 sequence is CASSTGQGTYEQYF. The CDR3, as DNA: TGCGCCAGCAGCACCGGACAGGGAACCTACGAGCAGTACTTC.

This clone was counted once. This chain links TRBV7-9 with TRBJ2-1; D ambiguous. In germline, CDR1 is SEHNR, CDR2 FQNEAQ (reference sequence). The CDR3 length is 11 residues. V was cut by 5 bases and J by 9 bases, with 8 bases left in between. CDR3 sequence: CASSTLVEQFF. The DNA for the CDR3 is TGTGCCAGCAGCACATTGGTTGAGCAGTTCTTC.

The rearrangement joins TRBV28 to TRBJ2-1; D perhaps matches TRBD1 (6 bases). The CDR3 has 12 residues. V lost 3 bases, J lost 10 bases, and 10 bases lay in between. Germline CDR1 is MDHEN and CDR2 is SYDVKM. This chain's CDR3 is CASSFARGEQFF. CDR3 DNA: TGTGCCAGCAGTTTTGCGAGGGGGGAGCAGTTCTTC.

V usage is TRBV7-8 and J usage is TRBJ2-2; 10 bases line up with TRBD2. Germline values: CDR1 SGHVS, CDR2 FQNEAQ. The CDR3 is made up of 15 amino acids. V was clipped by 6 bases and J by 7 bases; unmatched bases: 8. Here the CDR3 reads CASRRAGGSNGELFF. Here the CDR3 DNA reads TGTGCCAGCAGGCGAGCGGGAGGGTCGAACGGGGAGCTGTTTTTT.

J is TRBJ2-2 and V is TRBV2; a weak D match, TRBD2 (6 bases). The CDR3 covers 14 residues. CDR1 is SNHLY, CDR2 FYNNEI, per germline. Trimming cost V 6 bases and J 3 bases, with 11 bases left between them. This CDR3 reads CASRGGMDTGELFF. The DNA of the CDR3 is TGTGCCAGCAGAGGAGGGATGGACACCGGGGAGCTGTTTTTT.

This clone was observed a single time. The CDR3 sequence is CAITRAEGGYEQYF. CDR3 sequence (DNA): TGTGCCATCACCCGGGCGGAGGGTGGGTACGAGCAGTACTTC. The rearrangement joins TRBV10-3 to TRBJ2-7; a weak D match, TRBD2 (6 bases). The CDR3 extends over 14 amino acids. V was pared by 7 bases and J by 4 bases, with 17 bases between. From germline, CDR1 is ENHRY and CDR2 SYGVKD.

V gene TRBV20-1 combines with J gene TRBJ2-1; D gene ambiguous. This CDR3 spans 11 amino acids. The ends were cut back, 8 bases at V and 5 bases at J, with 10 bases in the middle. Per the germline V gene, CDR1 is DFQATT and CDR2 is SNEGSKA (reference sequence). The CDR3 sequence: CSTEFNNEQFF. The CDR3 DNA reads as TGCAGTACAGAATTCAACAATGAGCAGTTCTTC.

The rearrangement joins TRBV19 to TRBJ2-3; TRBD1 agrees at 8 bases. The CDR3 is 16 amino acids. Germline-derived CDR1 and CDR2 are LNHDA and SQIVND (reference sequence). J was trimmed by 4 bases and V by 3 bases; bases with no gene match: 9. The CDR3 DNA reads TGTGCCAGTAGTATCCTCCCGGGACAGGCGGCAGATACGCAGTATTTT. As protein: CASSILPGQAADTQYF.

The genes are TRBV5-8 and TRBJ1-3; 7 bases match TRBD1. J lost 3 bases, V lost 4 bases, and 4 bases had no gene match. Per germline, CDR1 SGHTS and CDR2 YDEGEE. There are 14 residues in the CDR3. Here the CDR3 DNA reads TGTGCCAGCAGCGTCCGGGACAGTGGAAACACCATATATTTT. Its translation is CASSVRDSGNTIYF.

This chain joins TRBV7-2 and TRBJ2-5; D might be TRBD1 (6 bases). CDR3 size: 13 residues. Per germline, CDR1 SGHTA and CDR2 FQGNSA. V lost 4 bases and J 4 bases, leaving 10 bases between the germline ends. CDR3 sequence: CASSSWGRETQYF. The CDR3 region has the DNA TGTGCCAGCAGCTCTTGGGGGCGAGAGACCCAGTACTTC.

This clone was seen more than once but under ten times. This sequence joins TRBV5-5 and TRBJ1-2; 8 bases map to TRBD1. The germline V gene has CDR1 SGHKS and CDR2 YYEKEE (reference sequence). The trim removed 4 bases at V and 5 bases at J, leaving 7 bases unmatched. There are 14 residues in the CDR3. DNA of the CDR3: TGTGCCAGCAGCCCACGGGACAGGCAATATGGCTACACCTTC. Translating it yields CASSPRDRQYGYTF.

The rearrangement links TRBV9 to TRBJ2-3; TRBD2 agrees at 8 bases. The CDR3 has 18 residues. Trimming removed 0 bases from V and 6 bases from J; junction bases left unmatched: 15. Germline-derived CDR1 and CDR2 are SGDLS and YYNGEE. The CDR3 region has the DNA TGTGCCAGCAGCGTAGAGCCTACTAGCGGCGGGGGTAGGGATACGCAGTATTTT. Its translation is CASSVEPTSGGGRDTQYF.

The chain combines TRBV9 with TRBJ1-1; 7 bases are a match to TRBD1. Trimming took 4 bases from V and 3 from J; bases not matched to a gene: 9. Germline V lookup: CDR1 SGDLS, CDR2 YYNGEE. The CDR3 totals 15 residues. The CDR3 region is CASSPQTGLYTEAFF. Here the CDR3 DNA reads TGTGCCAGCAGCCCGCAGACAGGGCTGTACACTGAAGCTTTCTTT.

This chain connects TRBV19 to TRBJ1-4; D is possibly TRBD1 (5 bases). Between the trimmed V and J ends, which lost 7 bases and 10 bases, there was a span of 19 bases. Germline V gene data show CDR1 as LNHDA and CDR2 as SQIVND (reference sequence). The length of the CDR3 is 14 residues. This CDR3 is CASITPGVGGKLFF. The DNA for the CDR3 is TGTGCCAGTATCACCCCGGGGGTAGGCGGAAAACTGTTTTTT.

This chain uses TRBV7-2 with TRBJ1-6; D is possibly TRBD1 (5 bases). There are 15 residues in the CDR3. V lost 5 bases and J lost 7, with 15 bases in between. Germline lookup yields CDR1 SGHTA and CDR2 FQGNSA. The CDR3 sequence is CASSLSPGINSPLHF. For the CDR3, the DNA is TGTGCCAGCAGCCTAAGTCCAGGGATAAATTCACCCCTCCACTTT.